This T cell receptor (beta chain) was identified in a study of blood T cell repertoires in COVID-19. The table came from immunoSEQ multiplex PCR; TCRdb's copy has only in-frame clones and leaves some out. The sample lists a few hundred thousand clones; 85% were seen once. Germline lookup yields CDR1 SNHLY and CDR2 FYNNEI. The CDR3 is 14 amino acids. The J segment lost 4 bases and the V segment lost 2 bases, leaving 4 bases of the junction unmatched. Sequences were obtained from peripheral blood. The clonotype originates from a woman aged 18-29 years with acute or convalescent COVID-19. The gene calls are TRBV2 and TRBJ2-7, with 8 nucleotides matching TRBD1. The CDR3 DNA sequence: TGTGCCAGCAGTGAACAGGGGGCGAGGTACGAGCAGTACTTC. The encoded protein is CASSEQGARYEQYF. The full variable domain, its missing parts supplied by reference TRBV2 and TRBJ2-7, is EPEVTQTPSHQVTQMGQEVILRCVPISNHLYFYWYRQILGQKVEFLVSFYNNEISEKSEIFDDQFSVERPDGSNFTLKIRSTKLEDSAMYFCASSEQGARYEQYFGPGTRLTVT.